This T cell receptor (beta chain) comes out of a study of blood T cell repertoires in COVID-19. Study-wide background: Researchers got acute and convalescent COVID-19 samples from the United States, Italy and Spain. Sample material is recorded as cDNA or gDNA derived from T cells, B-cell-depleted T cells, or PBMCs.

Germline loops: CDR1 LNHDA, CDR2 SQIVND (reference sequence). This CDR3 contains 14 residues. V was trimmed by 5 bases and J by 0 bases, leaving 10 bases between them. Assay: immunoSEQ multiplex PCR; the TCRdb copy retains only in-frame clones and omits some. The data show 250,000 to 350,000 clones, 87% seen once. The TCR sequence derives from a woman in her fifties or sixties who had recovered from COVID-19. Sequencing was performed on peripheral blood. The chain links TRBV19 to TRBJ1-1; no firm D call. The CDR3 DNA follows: TGTGCCAGTAGTGAGGTCGCCTTGAACACTGAAGCTTTCTTT. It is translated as CASSEVALNTEAFF.